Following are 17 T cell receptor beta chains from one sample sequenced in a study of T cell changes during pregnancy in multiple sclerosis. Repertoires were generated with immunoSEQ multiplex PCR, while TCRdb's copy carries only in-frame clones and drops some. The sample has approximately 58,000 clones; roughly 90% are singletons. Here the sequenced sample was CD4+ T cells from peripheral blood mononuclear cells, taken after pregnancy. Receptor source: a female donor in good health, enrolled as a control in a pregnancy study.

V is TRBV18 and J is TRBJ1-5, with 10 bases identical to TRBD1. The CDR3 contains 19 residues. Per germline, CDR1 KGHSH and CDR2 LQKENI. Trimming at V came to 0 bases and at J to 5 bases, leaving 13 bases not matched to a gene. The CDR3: CASSPPPSTGGAGDQPQHF. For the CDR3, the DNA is TGTGCCAGCTCACCACCGCCGTCGACAGGGGGCGCCGGGGATCAGCCCCAGCATTTT.

The chain's CDR3 is CASSFQGRNSPLHF. CDR3 DNA sequence: TGTGCCAGCAGCTTTCAGGGGCGAAATTCACCCCTCCACTTT. V usage is TRBV7-3 and J usage is TRBJ1-6; D perhaps matches TRBD1 (6 bases). Trimming removed 3 bases from V and 7 bases from J, with 10 bases in between. The CDR3 has 14 residues. CDR1 and CDR2 from the germline V gene are SGHTA and FQGTGA.

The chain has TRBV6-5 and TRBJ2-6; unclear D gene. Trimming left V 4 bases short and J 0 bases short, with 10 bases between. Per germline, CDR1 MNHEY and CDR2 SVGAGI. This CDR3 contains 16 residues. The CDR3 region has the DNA TGTGCCAGCAGTTCCCCAGGATCCTCTGGGGCCAACGTCCTGACTTTC. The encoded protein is CASSSPGSSGANVLTF.

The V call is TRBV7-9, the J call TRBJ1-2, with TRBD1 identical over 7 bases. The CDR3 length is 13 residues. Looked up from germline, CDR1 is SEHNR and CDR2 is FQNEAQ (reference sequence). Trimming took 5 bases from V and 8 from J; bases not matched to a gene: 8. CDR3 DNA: TGTGCCAGCAGCAGGGACAGCCGAGGCGGCTACACCTTC. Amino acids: CASSRDSRGGYTF. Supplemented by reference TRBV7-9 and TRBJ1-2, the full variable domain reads DTGVSQNPRHKITKRGQNVTFRCDPISEHNRLYWYRQTLGQGPEFLTYFQNEAQLEKSRLLSDRFSAERPKGSFSTLEIQRTEQGDSAMYLCASSRDSRGGYTFGSGTRLTVV.

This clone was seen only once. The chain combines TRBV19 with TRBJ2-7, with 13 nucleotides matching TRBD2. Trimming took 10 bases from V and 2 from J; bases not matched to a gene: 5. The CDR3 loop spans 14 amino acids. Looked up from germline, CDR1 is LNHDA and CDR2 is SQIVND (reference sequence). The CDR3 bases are TGTGCCACCTCACTAGCGGGGGGGCCCTACGAGCAGTACTTC. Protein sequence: CATSLAGGPYEQYF. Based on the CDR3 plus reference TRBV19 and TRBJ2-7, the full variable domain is DGGITQSPKYLFRKEGQNVTLSCEQNLNHDAMYWYRQDPGQGLRLIYYSQIVNDFQKGDIAEGYSVSREKKESFPLTVTSAQKNPTAFYLCATSLAGGPYEQYFGPGTRLTVT.

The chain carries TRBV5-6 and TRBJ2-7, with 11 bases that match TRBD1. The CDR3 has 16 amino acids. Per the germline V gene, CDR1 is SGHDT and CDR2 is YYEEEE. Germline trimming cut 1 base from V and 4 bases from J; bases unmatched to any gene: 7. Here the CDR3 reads CASSLPRTGGLYEQYF. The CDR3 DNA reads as TGTGCCAGCAGCTTGCCTAGGACAGGGGGCTTATACGAGCAGTACTTC.

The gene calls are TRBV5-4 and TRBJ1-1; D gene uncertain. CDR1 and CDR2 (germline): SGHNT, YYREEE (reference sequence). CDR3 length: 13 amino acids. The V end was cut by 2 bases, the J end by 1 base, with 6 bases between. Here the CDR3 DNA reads TGTGCCAGCAGCTTCTCCAGGAACACTGAAGCTTTCTTT. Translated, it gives CASSFSRNTEAFF.

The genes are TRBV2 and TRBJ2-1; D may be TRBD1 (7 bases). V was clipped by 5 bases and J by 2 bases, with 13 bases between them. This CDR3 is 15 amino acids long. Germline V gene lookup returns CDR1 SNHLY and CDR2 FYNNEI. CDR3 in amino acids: CASSNRGGAYNEQFF. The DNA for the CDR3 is TGTGCCAGCAGTAACAGGGGAGGCGCCTACAATGAGCAGTTCTTC.

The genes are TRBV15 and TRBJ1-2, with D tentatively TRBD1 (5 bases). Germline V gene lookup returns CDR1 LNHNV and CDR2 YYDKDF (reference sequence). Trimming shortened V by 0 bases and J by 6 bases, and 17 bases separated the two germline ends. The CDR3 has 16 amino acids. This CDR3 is CATSRERPRPGDGYTF. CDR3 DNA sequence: TGTGCCACCAGCAGAGAGAGACCCAGGCCGGGGGATGGCTACACCTTC.

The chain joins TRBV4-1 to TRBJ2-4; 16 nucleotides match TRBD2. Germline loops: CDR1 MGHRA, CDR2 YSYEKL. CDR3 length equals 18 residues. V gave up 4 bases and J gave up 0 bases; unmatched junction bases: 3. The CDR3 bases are TGCGCCAGCAGCCCGGGACTAGCGGGGGGGTTAGCCAAAAACATTCAGTACTTC. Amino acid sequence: CASSPGLAGGLAKNIQYF.

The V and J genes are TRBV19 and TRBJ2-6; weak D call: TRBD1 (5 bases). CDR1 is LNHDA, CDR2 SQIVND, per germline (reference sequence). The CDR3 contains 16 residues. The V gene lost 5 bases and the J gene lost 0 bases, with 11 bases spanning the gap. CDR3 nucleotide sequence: TGTGCCAGTAGTTGGACACCCTCCTCTGGGGCCAACGTCCTGACTTTC. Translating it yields CASSWTPSSGANVLTF.

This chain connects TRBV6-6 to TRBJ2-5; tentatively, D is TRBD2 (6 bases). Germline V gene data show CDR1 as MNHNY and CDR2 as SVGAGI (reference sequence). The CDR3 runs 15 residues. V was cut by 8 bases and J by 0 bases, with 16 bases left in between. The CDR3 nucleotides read TGTGCCAGCTCCCAGGGTGGGGGGAACCAAGAGACCCAGTACTTC. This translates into CASSQGGGNQETQYF.

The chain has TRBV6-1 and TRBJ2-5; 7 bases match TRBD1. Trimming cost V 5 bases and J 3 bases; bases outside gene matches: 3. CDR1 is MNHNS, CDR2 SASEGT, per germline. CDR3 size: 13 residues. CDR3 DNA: TGTGCCAGCAGTCCTACAGGGGAAGAGACCCAGTACTTC. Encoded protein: CASSPTGEETQYF.

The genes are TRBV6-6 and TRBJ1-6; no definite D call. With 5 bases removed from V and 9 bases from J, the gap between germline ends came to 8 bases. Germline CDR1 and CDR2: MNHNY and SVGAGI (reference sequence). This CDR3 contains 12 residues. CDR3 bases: TGTGCCAGCAGTCAACTGAGTTCACCCCTCCACTTT. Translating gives CASSQLSSPLHF.

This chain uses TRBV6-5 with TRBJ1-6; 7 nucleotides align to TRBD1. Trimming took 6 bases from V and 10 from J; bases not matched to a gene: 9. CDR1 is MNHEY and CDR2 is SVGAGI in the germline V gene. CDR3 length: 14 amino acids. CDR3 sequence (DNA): TGTGCCAGCAGACCTCGACAGGGAGACTCACCCCTCCACTTT. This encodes CASRPRQGDSPLHF.

The DNA for the CDR3 is TGTGCCATCGGACAGGCTGAGGGCTACACCTTC. Translation: CAIGQAEGYTF. The chain uses TRBV10-3 and TRBJ1-2, with 7 bases aligning to TRBD1. Germline lookup yields CDR1 ENHRY and CDR2 SYGVKD. The CDR3 covers 11 residues. After removal of 8 bases from V and 8 bases from J, the junction contained 5 bases not matched to a gene.

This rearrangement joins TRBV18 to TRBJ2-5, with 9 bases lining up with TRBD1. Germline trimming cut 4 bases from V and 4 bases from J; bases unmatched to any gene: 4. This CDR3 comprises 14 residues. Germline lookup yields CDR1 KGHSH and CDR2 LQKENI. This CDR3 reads CASSHTGGRETQYF. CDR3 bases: TGTGCCAGCTCACATACAGGGGGCCGAGAGACCCAGTACTTC.